Below are 32 T cell receptor beta chains sequenced from a single sample in a study of blood T cell repertoires in COVID-19 (dated by TCRdb to 2019 to 2021). Library preparation used the immunoSEQ multiplex PCR assay. TCRdb carries this immuneACCESS record with in-frame sequences only. Its versions omit some clonotypes, under half of them owing to an unresolved V gene in the studies checked, with the rest unexplained. This sample lists 200,000 to 300,000 clones; 87% were detected once. Jointly, the top ten make up around 6.9% of the sample. The sample consisted of peripheral blood. Source of these receptors: a man aged 60 to 75 who had recovered from COVID-19.

This sequence joins TRBV3-1 (or the pseudogene TRBV3-2) and TRBJ2-5; TRBD2 matches 8 bases. The CDR3 is made up of 16 amino acids. Germline trimming cut 5 bases from V and 2 bases from J; bases unmatched to any gene: 10. The germline gives CDR1 LGHDT, CDR2 YNNKEL (reference sequence). The CDR3 loop reads CASSREGGGTQETQYF. The DNA of the CDR3 is TGTGCCAGCAGCAGGGAGGGCGGGGGGACTCAAGAGACCCAGTACTTC.

The rearrangement links TRBV11-3 to TRBJ2-2, with 7 bases that match TRBD1. V lost 6 bases, J lost 0 bases, and 13 bases stayed unmatched. Germline lookup yields CDR1 SGHNT and CDR2 YENEEA. CDR3 size: 18 residues. CDR3 sequence (DNA): TGTGCCAGCAGTCAAACACATGCCGGGACAGCGAACACCGGGGAGCTGTTTTTT. Translation gives CASSQTHAGTANTGELFF.

This rearrangement joins TRBV7-9 to TRBJ1-5; the D gene is possibly TRBD1 (6 bases). Germline V gene sequence: CDR1 SEHNR, CDR2 FQNEAQ (reference sequence). The CDR3 has 13 amino acids. The germline V and J ends were trimmed by 9 bases and 3 bases, with 12 bases remaining between them. CDR3 in amino acids: CASQQGLNQPQHF. The CDR3 DNA is TGTGCCAGTCAACAGGGTCTCAATCAGCCCCAGCATTTT.

The chain links TRBV6-5 to TRBJ1-1, with D tentatively TRBD1 (6 bases). CDR1 is MNHEY, CDR2 SVGAGI, per germline. The germline V and J ends were trimmed by 8 bases and 1 base, with 17 bases remaining between them. The CDR3 runs 15 residues. The CDR3 nucleotides read TGTGCCAGCTCGAGGCAGGGGATAGGGAACACTGAAGCTTTCTTT. Its protein is CASSRQGIGNTEAFF.

The table lists this clone with a few counts. The chain has TRBV3-1 (or the pseudogene TRBV3-2) and TRBJ2-6, with TRBD1 matching 9 bases. Losses at the gene ends were 4 bases for V and 0 bases for J; bases not matched to a gene: 4. The length of the CDR3 is 17 residues. From germline, CDR1 is LGHDT and CDR2 YNNKEL (reference sequence). The chain's CDR3 is CASSRGDRASGANVLTF. The CDR3 DNA reads TGTGCCAGCAGCCGAGGGGACAGGGCCTCTGGGGCCAACGTCCTGACTTTC.

This chain joins TRBV6-4 and TRBJ1-5; D gene uncertain. The CDR3 is 13 residues long. Germline values: CDR1 MRHNA, CDR2 SNTAGT. V lost 4 bases and J lost 0, with 4 bases in between. The CDR3 protein is CASSASSNQPQHF. CDR3 bases: TGTGCCAGCAGTGCCAGTAGCAATCAGCCCCAGCATTTT.

V and J are TRBV3-1 (or the pseudogene TRBV3-2) and TRBJ2-1; TRBD2 aligns across 9 bases. CDR1 is LGHDT and CDR2 is YNNKEL in the germline V gene (reference sequence). The CDR3 consists of 16 residues. The J segment lost 6 bases and the V segment lost 1 base, leaving 7 bases of the junction unmatched. The CDR3 sequence: CASSQVRGGAGNEQFF. The CDR3 DNA sequence: TGTGCCAGCAGCCAAGTCCGCGGGGGGGCCGGCAATGAGCAGTTCTTC.

This sequence joins TRBV7-8 and TRBJ2-7; tentatively, D is TRBD2 (7 bases). The CDR3 covers 17 residues. The germline V and J ends were trimmed by 1 base and 1 base, with 17 bases remaining between them. Germline-derived CDR1 and CDR2 are SGHVS and FQNEAQ. The CDR3, as DNA: TGTGCCAGCAGCTTAGGTACGGGGGGCCGGGCGTCCTACGAGCAGTACGTC. It yields the protein CASSLGTGGRASYEQYV.

This chain joins TRBV4-1 and TRBJ2-6; D is unresolved. In germline, CDR1 is MGHRA, CDR2 YSYEKL. This CDR3 contains 16 residues. The V end was cut by 6 bases, the J end by 0 bases, with 12 bases between. The CDR3 region is CASSPVFPSGANVLTF. CDR3 nucleotides: TGCGCCAGCAGTCCCGTATTCCCCTCTGGGGCCAACGTCCTGACTTTC.

A word on this clone: One end of the junction fails to match germline, which may point to a read error. This sequence joins TRBV6-9 and TRBJ1-2; D is undetermined. CDR3 size: 13 residues. CDR1 is MNHGY and CDR2 is SVAAGI in the germline V gene. CDR3 in amino acids: CASSSADFGGYIF. The CDR3 DNA follows: TGTGCCAGCAGTTCCGCAGACTTCGGTGGCTACATCTTC.

J is TRBJ1-4 and V is TRBV6-5, with unresolved D. V lost 0 bases and J 8 bases, leaving 16 bases between the germline ends. CDR3 length: 16 amino acids. Looked up from germline, CDR1 is MNHEY and CDR2 is SVGAGI. CDR3 protein: CASSYSLAAVEEKLFF. The CDR3 nucleotides read TGTGCCAGCAGTTACTCTTTGGCGGCGGTGGAAGAAAAACTGTTTTTT.

The chain carries TRBV5-4 and TRBJ1-6; 7 nucleotides agree with TRBD1. The junction had 11 bases not matched to a gene; V was cut back by 4 bases and J by 7 bases. Germline V lookup: CDR1 SGHNT, CDR2 YYREEE (reference sequence). CDR3 size: 16 residues. The CDR3 sequence is CASSKGQVRRNSPLHF. DNA for the CDR3: TGTGCCAGCAGCAAAGGACAGGTTCGTAGGAATTCACCCCTCCACTTT. Supplemented by reference TRBV5-4 and TRBJ1-6, the full variable domain reads ETGVTQSPTHLIKTRGQQVTLRCSSQSGHNTVSWYQQALGQGPQFIFQYYREEENGRGNFPPRFSGLQFPNYSSELNVNALELDDSALYLCASSKGQVRRNSPLHFGNGTRLTVT.

This chain links TRBV6-5 with TRBJ1-2; possibly TRBD1 for D (5 bases). CDR1 MNHEY and CDR2 SVGAGI come from the germline V gene. This CDR3 has 14 residues. The V end lost 6 bases, the J end lost 4 bases, and 15 bases lay between the germline ends. The CDR3 reads CASSYTDIGYGYTF. The CDR3 DNA reads TGTGCCAGCAGCTACACGGACATTGGCTATGGCTACACCTTC.

This clone was picked up a small number of times. V and J are TRBV2 and TRBJ2-2, with D unclear. Per germline, CDR1 SNHLY and CDR2 FYNNEI. The CDR3 spans 16 residues. The V gene lost 4 bases and the J gene lost 2 bases, with 14 bases spanning the gap. CDR3 nucleotide sequence: TGTGCCAGCAGTGGTGAGGTCCTGAGAAACACCGGGGAGCTGTTTTTT. Translated: CASSGEVLRNTGELFF. The whole variable domain, filled in from reference TRBV2 and TRBJ2-2, reads EPEVTQTPSHQVTQMGQEVILRCVPISNHLYFYWYRQILGQKVEFLVSFYNNEISEKSEIFDDQFSVERPDGSNFTLKIRSTKLEDSAMYFCASSGEVLRNTGELFFGEGSRLTVL.

The chain joins TRBV5-6 to TRBJ1-2; possible D gene TRBD1, 5 bases. V shed 3 bases and J shed 4 bases, with 13 bases lying between them. The CDR3 is made up of 14 amino acids. Per germline, CDR1 SGHDT and CDR2 YYEEEE. The CDR3 loop reads CASSSRDFVYGYTF. CDR3 nucleotide sequence: TGTGCCAGCAGCTCCCGGGACTTCGTCTATGGCTACACCTTC. The entire variable domain, with the rest obtained from reference TRBV5-6 and TRBJ1-2, is as follows: DAGVTQSPTHLIKTRGQQVTLRCSPKSGHDTVSWYQQALGQGPQFIFQYYEEEERQRGNFPDRFSGHQFPNYSSELNVNALLLGDSALYLCASSSRDFVYGYTFGSGTRLTVV.

This clone appeared a few times. V is TRBV21-1 and J is TRBJ2-1; the DNA was not compared with TRBD1, the D call given in the table. TRBV21-1 is an annotated pseudogene. The CDR3 is 20 residues long. The chain's CDR3 is CASSKEGVQTGRPSYNEQFF. The DNA for the CDR3 is TGTGCCAGCAGCAAAGAGGGGGTCCAGACAGGCCGACCCTCCTACAATGAGCAGTTCTTC.

This CDR3 reads CASSSQVFQPQHF. CDR3 nucleotide sequence: TGTGCCAGTAGTAGCCAGGTTTTCCAGCCCCAGCATTTT. The rearrangement joins TRBV19 to TRBJ1-5; D gene unclear. This CDR3 has 13 amino acids. Trimming took 4 bases from V and 7 from J, leaving 11 bases between them. Germline CDR1 is LNHDA and CDR2 is SQIVND (reference sequence).

The sample holds a few counts of this clone. CDR3 amino acids: CASRPGTSGGSYNEQFF. The CDR3 DNA reads TGTGCCAGCAGGCCCGGGACTAGCGGGGGGAGCTACAATGAGCAGTTCTTC. This rearrangement joins TRBV7-6 to TRBJ2-1, with 15 bases matching TRBD2. Losses at the gene ends were 6 bases for V and 3 bases for J; bases not matched to a gene: 6. CDR1 and CDR2 from the germline V gene are SGHVS and FNYEAQ. This CDR3 region has 17 residues.

This clone was recorded once. The chain has TRBV5-1 and TRBJ2-5, with 11 positions matching TRBD2. The CDR3 covers 17 residues. Trimming removed 0 bases from V and 1 base from J; junction bases left unmatched: 5. Germline V gives CDR1 SGHRS, CDR2 YFSETQ. CDR3 bases: TGCGCCAGCAGCTTGGCCGGGGGACTAGCGGTCCAAGAGACCCAGTACTTC. It translates to CASSLAGGLAVQETQYF. Variable domain in full (rest from reference TRBV5-1 and TRBJ2-5): KAGVTQTPRYLIKTRGQQVTLSCSPISGHRSVSWYQQTPGQGLQFLFEYFSETQRNKGNFPGRFSGRQFSNSRSEMNVSTLELGDSALYLCASSLAGGLAVQETQYFGPGTRLLVL.

This clone has just one count. The rearrangement uses TRBV14 and TRBJ2-5; 9 nucleotides line up with TRBD2. Germline values: CDR1 SGHDN, CDR2 FVKESK. This CDR3 has 17 amino acids. The V and J ends lost 2 bases and 6 bases, in that order; junction bases with no gene match: 13. The CDR3 reads CASSQPQRRGGRQTQYF. The CDR3 DNA reads as TGTGCCAGCAGCCAACCGCAAAGGCGGGGGGGCCGTCAGACCCAGTACTTC.

The gene calls are TRBV6-6 and TRBJ2-1, with D tentatively TRBD2 (9 bases). The CDR3 runs 20 residues. Germline-derived CDR1 and CDR2 are MNHNY and SVGAGI (reference sequence). Trimming left V 6 bases short and J 3 bases short, with 30 bases between. The CDR3 loop is CASSPPGRGRRGGVYNEQFF. CDR3 DNA: TGTGCCAGCAGCCCCCCCGGCAGGGGGCGACGCGGGGGGGTCTACAATGAGCAGTTCTTC.

The rearrangement links TRBV6-1 to TRBJ2-7; TRBD1 agrees at 10 bases. V lost 1 base, J lost 9 bases, and 6 bases stayed unmatched. Germline CDR1 and CDR2: MNHNS and SASEGT. The CDR3 is made up of 14 amino acids. The CDR3 bases are TGTGCCAGCAGTGAAGGGACAGGGGGTTTTCGGCAGTACGTC. Its translation is CASSEGTGGFRQYV.

CDR3 coding DNA: TGCAGTGTAGCTGACTATGGCTACACCTTC. Protein: CSVADYGYTF. The chain employs TRBV20-1 and TRBJ1-2; D gene ambiguous. V was trimmed by 7 bases and J by 3 bases, leaving 6 bases between them. CDR3 length equals 10 residues. Germline V gives CDR1 DFQATT, CDR2 SNEGSKA (reference sequence).

The rearrangement uses TRBV24-1 and TRBJ2-2; 9 bases align to TRBD1. The CDR3 spans 17 residues. The V gene's germline CDR1 is KGHDR and CDR2 SFDVKD. V shed 1 base, J shed 4 bases, and the junction held 6 bases outside the gene matches. The CDR3 spells CATSDFRRDRVTGELFF. The CDR3 nucleotides read TGTGCCACCAGTGATTTCCGCCGGGACAGGGTCACCGGGGAGCTGTTTTTT.

J is TRBJ2-1 and V is TRBV19; no firm D call. Per the germline V gene, CDR1 is LNHDA and CDR2 is SQIVND (reference sequence). Trimming stripped 3 bases from V and 4 bases from J, with 16 bases between. The CDR3 has 16 residues. CDR3 sequence: CASSIGSVIGYNEQFF. The CDR3 DNA reads TGTGCCAGTAGTATTGGAAGCGTTATAGGTTACAATGAGCAGTTCTTC.

The chain joins TRBV19 to TRBJ1-5, with a possible D match to TRBD1 (5 bases). V was pared by 5 bases and J by 5 bases, with 10 bases between. The CDR3 totals 13 residues. CDR1 and CDR2 (germline): LNHDA, SQIVND (reference sequence). The CDR3 DNA reads TGTGCCAGTAGTTCCTCAGGGTATCAGCCCCAGCATTTT. Amino acids: CASSSSGYQPQHF.

The V gene is TRBV24-1, the J gene TRBJ2-1; the D gene is possibly TRBD2 (6 bases). The CDR3 is made up of 18 amino acids. The germline V gene has CDR1 KGHDR and CDR2 SFDVKD. Trimming left V 2 bases short and J 4 bases short, with 20 bases between. Here the CDR3 reads CATSDWGFGGGGYNEQFF. The CDR3 bases are TGTGCCACCAGTGATTGGGGCTTTGGGGGAGGAGGTTACAATGAGCAGTTCTTC.

A note on this clone: Its ends do not fully match the called genes, so a read error is possible. The chain employs TRBV27 and TRBJ2-1; 9 bases agree with TRBD2. Per the germline V gene, CDR1 is MNHEY and CDR2 is SMNVEV (reference sequence). The CDR3 spans 15 residues. CDR3 coding DNA: TGTGCCAGTAGTTTAGGGGCGGGGGGGCTTAGGGAGCAGTTCTTC. Translation: CASSLGAGGLREQFF.

This clone was observed once. The gene calls are TRBV29-1 and TRBJ1-2; D remains ambiguous. There are 11 residues in the CDR3. Deletions cut 3 bases from V and 4 bases from J, with 6 bases between. Germline V gives CDR1 SQVTM, CDR2 ANQGSEA. The CDR3, as DNA: TGCAGCGTTGATCGGGGCTATGGCTACACCTTC. Its protein product is CSVDRGYGYTF.

The chain is built from TRBV4-2 and TRBJ2-3; weak D call: TRBD2 (7 bases). V lost 4 bases and J lost 4, with 15 bases in between. The CDR3 is made up of 15 amino acids. In germline, CDR1 is LGHNA, CDR2 YNFKEQ. The CDR3 region is CASSPRGGAPDTQYF. For the CDR3, the DNA is TGTGCCAGCAGCCCAAGAGGGGGGGCCCCAGATACGCAGTATTTT.

The J gene is TRBJ2-2, the V gene TRBV18; no clear D gene. Per the germline V gene, CDR1 is KGHSH and CDR2 is LQKENI. Trimming pared 0 bases from V and 0 bases from J, leaving 11 bases between. The CDR3 covers 17 residues. The CDR3 reads CASSPPNYFANTGELFF. In DNA form, the CDR3 reads TGTGCCAGCTCACCACCAAACTATTTTGCGAACACCGGGGAGCTGTTTTTT.

The chain recombines TRBV18 with TRBJ1-1, with TRBD1 identical over 7 bases. The CDR3 extends over 15 amino acids. The ends lost 0 bases at V and 11 bases at J; junction bases unmatched: 12. Germline values: CDR1 KGHSH, CDR2 LQKENI. For the CDR3, the DNA is TGTGCCAGCTCACCACCCGAGGGACAGACCTTCGGGGCTTTCTTT. Amino acids: CASSPPEGQTFGAFF. The whole variable domain, filled in from reference TRBV18 and TRBJ1-1, reads NAGVMQNPRHLVRRRGQEARLRCSPMKGHSHVYWYRQLPEEGLKFMVYLQKENIIDESGMPKERFSAEFPKEGPSILRIQQVVRGDSAAYFCASSPPEGQTFGAFFGQGTRLTVV.